Shown below are 20 T cell receptor beta chains from a single sample sequenced in a study of cytotoxic CD8 clonotypes in ibrutinib-treated CLL (dated by TCRdb to the early 2020s). The time point label on this specimen signifies: progressive disease on ibrutinib. Receptor amplification or capture employed the immunoSEQ multiplex PCR assay. The table comes from immuneACCESS by way of TCRdb, which keeps in-frame sequences with V and J called. Part of the clones is missing from these tables; in studies checked, under half for an unresolved V gene and the rest for unknown reasons. Here the sample has 250,000 to 350,000 clones; approximately 76% occur a single time. Roughly 6% of the sample lies in the top ten. The source was PBMCs, collected at disease progression, from a patient treated with ibrutinib. The receptors shown here come from a human donor with chronic lymphocytic leukemia.

The chain has TRBV28 and TRBJ1-2; D perhaps matches TRBD1 (6 bases). Germline V gene sequence: CDR1 MDHEN, CDR2 SYDVKM. The CDR3 covers 15 residues. V was shortened by 2 bases and J by 5 bases, with 15 bases between the two germline ends. The chain's CDR3 is CASSLAGSQGYGYTF. CDR3 nucleotide sequence: TGTGCCAGCAGTTTAGCAGGGTCACAGGGATATGGCTACACCTTC.

This rearrangement joins TRBV11-2 to TRBJ1-1, with a tentative D call TRBD1 (6 bases). The V gene's germline CDR1 is SGHAT and CDR2 FQNNGV. The CDR3 loop spans 13 amino acids. V gave up 4 bases and J gave up 6 bases, with 12 bases separating them. CDR3: CASSSLGGPEAFF. CDR3 in DNA: TGTGCCAGCAGCTCCCTCGGGGGCCCTGAAGCTTTCTTT.

CDR3: CASSLTTNTQYF. The DNA for the CDR3 is TGTGCCAGCAGCTTAACTACTAATACGCAGTATTTT. The V call is TRBV7-2, the J call TRBJ2-3; D is ambiguous. This CDR3 is 12 amino acids long. V lost 2 bases and J lost 7, with 7 bases in between. The germline V gene encodes CDR1 SGHTA and CDR2 FQGNSA. The entire variable domain, with the rest obtained from reference TRBV7-2 and TRBJ2-3, is as follows: GAGVSQSPSNKVTEKGKDVELRCDPISGHTALYWYRQSLGQGLEFLIYFQGNSAPDKSGLPSDRFSAERTGGSVSTLTIQRTQQEDSAVYLCASSLTTNTQYFGPGTRLTVL.

Only one count was recorded for this clone. The genes are TRBV9 and TRBJ2-1; 13 bases are a match to TRBD2. Trimming at V came to 5 bases and at J to 7 bases, leaving 6 bases not matched to a gene. The CDR3 spans 15 residues. Per germline, CDR1 SGDLS and CDR2 YYNGEE. CDR3: CASSGTSGNDNEQFF. CDR3 DNA: TGTGCCAGCAGTGGGACTAGCGGGAATGATAATGAGCAGTTCTTC.

This clone was seen a handful of times. V gene TRBV2 combines with J gene TRBJ1-2; the match to TRBD1 covers 8 bases. CDR1 and CDR2 (germline): SNHLY, FYNNEI. Trimming took 5 bases from V and 8 from J; bases not matched to a gene: 7. This CDR3 has 13 amino acids. CDR3 nucleotide sequence: TGTGCCAGCAGTCCGGACAGGGTCGACGGCTACACCTTC. This codes for CASSPDRVDGYTF.

V and J are TRBV2 and TRBJ2-7; D might be TRBD1 (6 bases). Trimming pared 0 bases from V and 6 bases from J, leaving 27 bases between. Germline CDR1 is SNHLY and CDR2 is FYNNEI. This CDR3 region has 19 residues. CDR3 in amino acids: CASSEARSFDRSPLSEQYF. Here the CDR3 DNA reads TGTGCCAGCAGTGAAGCCCGCTCCTTCGACAGGTCCCCACTATCCGAGCAGTACTTC.

This clone was counted a few times. This rearrangement joins TRBV7-8 to TRBJ2-2; D could derive from TRBD1 or TRBD2 (6 bases each). V was shortened by 5 bases and J by 4 bases, with 14 bases between the two germline ends. Germline assignment: CDR1 SGHVS and CDR2 FQNEAQ. The CDR3 sequence is 15 residues long. CDR3 in amino acids: CASSQRGDATGELFF. In DNA, the CDR3 is TGTGCCAGCAGCCAAAGGGGGGATGCCACCGGGGAGCTGTTTTTT.

As DNA, the CDR3 is TGTGCCAGCAGAACAGGGGGTACGAACACCGGGGAGCTGTTTTTT. Residues: CASRTGGTNTGELFF. V gene TRBV27 combines with J gene TRBJ2-2; 8 positions agree with TRBD1. J gave up 0 bases and V 6 bases, and 3 bases lay outside the gene matches. There are 15 residues in the CDR3. Germline loops: CDR1 MNHEY, CDR2 SMNVEV (reference sequence).

The V call is TRBV5-4, the J call TRBJ2-7, with D possibly matching TRBD1 (6 bases). CDR1 and CDR2 from the germline V gene are SGHNT and YYREEE (reference sequence). This CDR3 spans 13 amino acids. Trimming cost V 2 bases and J 5 bases, with 11 bases left between them. The CDR3: CASSLARGNEQYF. For the CDR3, the DNA is TGTGCCAGCAGCTTAGCCAGGGGCAACGAGCAGTACTTC.

V is TRBV7-2 and J is TRBJ1-5; D call uncertain. V was pared by 1 base and J by 3 bases, with 4 bases between. Germline V gene lookup returns CDR1 SGHTA and CDR2 FQGNSA. The CDR3 length is 13 residues. The CDR3 bases are TGTGCCAGCAGCTTAGTAGTCAATCAGCCCCAGCATTTT. It encodes CASSLVVNQPQHF.

This chain connects TRBV9 to TRBJ2-1, with D perhaps matching TRBD1 (5 bases). Trimming cost V 0 bases and J 0 bases, with 7 bases left between them. Germline V CDR1 and CDR2: SGDLS, YYNGEE. The CDR3 sequence is 15 residues long. This CDR3 is CASSVVTASYNEQFF. The CDR3 DNA sequence: TGTGCCAGCAGCGTAGTGACAGCCTCCTACAATGAGCAGTTCTTC. Drawing the rest from reference TRBV9 and TRBJ2-1, the complete variable domain is DSGVTQTPKHLITATGQRVTLRCSPRSGDLSVYWYQQSLDQGLQFLIQYYNGEERAKGNILERFSAQQFPDLHSELNLSSLELGDSALYFCASSVVTASYNEQFFGPGTRLTVL.

The genes are TRBV4-1 and TRBJ2-3; D gene uncertain. V lost 0 bases and J lost 1, with 8 bases in between. The germline V gene encodes CDR1 MGHRA and CDR2 YSYEKL. The CDR3 loop spans 15 amino acids. CDR3 nucleotides: TGCGCCAGCAGCCAAGAAATTGGGGGCACAGATACGCAGTATTTT. Protein: CASSQEIGGTDTQYF.

This sequence joins TRBV9 and TRBJ2-7; D is unclear. CDR1 SGDLS and CDR2 YYNGEE come from the germline V gene. The CDR3 is 15 residues long. V was cut by 4 bases and J by 0 bases, with 14 bases left in between. CDR3 in amino acids: CASSPQGPNSYEQYF. Written as DNA, the CDR3 is TGTGCCAGCAGCCCCCAAGGGCCAAACTCCTACGAGCAGTACTTC.

The gene calls are TRBV9 and TRBJ2-3; 9 nucleotides agree with TRBD1. CDR1 is SGDLS and CDR2 is YYNGEE in the germline V gene. The junction had 6 bases not matched to a gene; V was cut back by 1 base and J by 0 bases. The CDR3 is made up of 17 amino acids. The CDR3 reads CASSVSGQGFSTDTQYF. The CDR3 DNA sequence: TGTGCCAGCAGCGTATCGGGACAGGGATTTAGCACAGATACGCAGTATTTT. Together with reference TRBV9 and TRBJ2-3, the CDR3 gives the full variable domain: DSGVTQTPKHLITATGQRVTLRCSPRSGDLSVYWYQQSLDQGLQFLIQYYNGEERAKGNILERFSAQQFPDLHSELNLSSLELGDSALYFCASSVSGQGFSTDTQYFGPGTRLTVL.

V gene TRBV27 combines with J gene TRBJ2-1, with 8 bases that match TRBD2. The CDR3 is 15 residues long. J was trimmed by 7 bases and V by 5 bases; bases with no gene match: 10. Germline V gene data show CDR1 as MNHEY and CDR2 as SMNVEV (reference sequence). DNA for the CDR3: TGTGCCAGCAGTGGGACCGGGACTAGTGAGAATGAGCAGTTCTTC. It codes for CASSGTGTSENEQFF.

This clone was seen a single time. The chain links TRBV28 to TRBJ1-4; 8 bases fit TRBD1. J was trimmed by 10 bases and V by 5 bases; bases with no gene match: 15. The CDR3 runs 16 residues. Per the germline V gene, CDR1 is MDHEN and CDR2 is SYDVKM. CDR3 in amino acids: CASSAGTGVEYGKLFF. CDR3 bases: TGTGCCAGCAGTGCCGGGACAGGCGTCGAATATGGAAAACTGTTTTTT. Variable domain in full (rest from reference TRBV28 and TRBJ1-4): DVKVTQSSRYLVKRTGEKVFLECVQDMDHENMFWYRQDPGLGLRLIYFSYDVKMKEKGDIPEGYSVSREKKERFSLILESASTNQTSMYLCASSAGTGVEYGKLFFGSGTQLSVL.

The genes are TRBV5-1 and TRBJ2-7; no clear D gene. This CDR3 has 12 residues. Germline CDR1 reads SGHRS; CDR2 reads YFSETQ. The V and J ends lost 0 bases and 3 bases respectively, with 4 bases between them. The CDR3 nucleotides read TGCGCCAGCAGCTTGGAGGTCTACGAGCAGTACTTC. This translates into CASSLEVYEQYF.

This chain joins TRBV28 and TRBJ2-1; 9 nucleotides agree with TRBD2. The CDR3 has 15 residues. Germline trimming cut 0 bases from V and 5 bases from J; bases unmatched to any gene: 2. The V gene's germline CDR1 is MDHEN and CDR2 SYDVKM. CDR3: CASSLWASGDNEQFF. In DNA, the CDR3 is TGTGCCAGCAGTTTATGGGCTAGCGGGGACAATGAGCAGTTCTTC.

In this sample, this clone turned up a few times. This sequence joins TRBV5-4 and TRBJ2-7; 8 bases fit TRBD2. The CDR3 covers 15 residues. Looked up from germline, CDR1 is SGHNT and CDR2 is YYREEE (reference sequence). The trim removed 1 base at V and 6 bases at J, leaving 9 bases unmatched. The DNA of the CDR3 is TGTGCCAGCAGCTTGTCTCGGGCGGGAGGTATCGAGCAGTACTTC. Translation gives CASSLSRAGGIEQYF.

The chain has TRBV5-1 and TRBJ2-1, with D unclear. Germline V gene data show CDR1 as SGHRS and CDR2 as YFSETQ. This CDR3 comprises 16 residues. V shed 4 bases and J shed 0 bases, with 14 bases lying between them. The CDR3 coding sequence is TGCGCCAGCAGCGGACGGTCCCGAAGCTCCTACAATGAGCAGTTCTTC. Translating it yields CASSGRSRSSYNEQFF.